Listed below are T cell receptor beta chains from one sample, sequenced in a study of blood T cell repertoires in COVID-19. The table came from immunoSEQ multiplex PCR; TCRdb's copy has only in-frame clones and leaves some out. The sample has some 260,000 clones; approximately 88% are singletons. Sequenced sample: peripheral blood. The source is a woman in her 30s with COVID-19, enrolled during active disease. The CDR3 runs from the conserved cysteine through the conserved F or W. A D gene is named only where the DNA matches it firmly. Not every row has a clone size; where given, it reads once, few, many or a size class.

TRBD1	TRBV2	few	TRBJ1-5	TGTGCCAGCAGAGCAGACAGGGGGCCTCAGCCCCAGCATTTT	CASRADRGPQPQHF
-	TRBV5-4	-	TRBJ2-2	TGTGCCAGCAGCTTACAGAACACCGGGGAGCTGTTTTTT	CASSLQNTGELFF
TRBD1	TRBV28	once	TRBJ1-2	TGTGCCAGCAGCATGGGGACAGTGGTGGGGATCTATGGCTACACCTTC	CASSMGTVVGIYGYTF
-	TRBV7-8	-	TRBJ2-5	TGTGCCAGCAGCTTAGACGGAAACTATGGCCAAGAGACCCAGTACTTC	CASSLDGNYGQETQYF
TRBD1	TRBV24-1	once	TRBJ2-5	TGTGCCACCAGGAAGGGACAGCAAGAGACCCAGTACTTC	CATRKGQQETQYF
TRBD2	TRBV28	few	TRBJ2-5	TGTGCCAGCAGTTTTGCGGGGGGCCTTAAGACCCAGTACTTC	CASSFAGGLKTQYF
TRBD1	TRBV6-5	few	TRBJ1-2	TGTGCCAGCAGCCCCGGGACAGGGCGAGGCTACACCTTC	CASSPGTGRGYTF
TRBD1	TRBV5-1	-	TRBJ2-1	TGCGCCAGCAGCGTTACCGGGACAGATAACAATGAGCAGTTCTTC	CASSVTGTDNNEQFF
TRBD2	TRBV28	-	TRBJ2-3	TGTGCCAGCAGCGCGACTAGCGGGGGGGCTCCAGATACGCAGTATTTT	CASSATSGGAPDTQYF
TRBD2	TRBV5-4	-	TRBJ2-1	TGTGCCAGCAGCCGAACCGGGGGGAGCGGGGGCTACAATGAGCAGTTCTTC	CASSRTGGSGGYNEQFF
-	TRBV5-1	-	TRBJ2-5	TGCGCCAGCAGCTTGGTTGCAGGGGCGGAGACCCAGTACTTC	CASSLVAGAETQYF
TRBD1	TRBV18	-	TRBJ1-4	TGTGCCAGCTCACCGACCAGAGGACAGGGTTTAGGTGAAAAACTGTTTTTT	CASSPTRGQGLGEKLFF
TRBD2	TRBV2	-	TRBJ2-3	TGTGCCAGCAGTTACGGGACTAGACGCACAGATACGCAGTATTTT	CASSYGTRRTDTQYF
-	TRBV28	-	TRBJ1-2	TGTGCCTCCGCAACAGGACCCACCGTTCGGACCTTC	CASATGPTVRTF
TRBD1	TRBV18	-	TRBJ1-6	TGTGCCAGCTCACTATCCGGGACAGGGGGCGCCTATAATTCACCCCTCCACTTT	CASSLSGTGGAYNSPLHF
-	TRBV2	-	TRBJ1-4	TGTGCCAGCAGTCAGGAGGACTCGGGGAATGAAAAACTGTTTTTT	CASSQEDSGNEKLFF
TRBD2	TRBV7-7	-	TRBJ2-2	TGTGCTAGCAGCCAACTAGCGGGCGCCGCCGGGGAGCTGTTTTTT	CASSQLAGAAGELFF
TRBD1	TRBV5-1	-	TRBJ2-3	TGCGCCAGCAGCTCGGGACAGGGTGAGGCAGATACGCAGTATTTT	CASSSGQGEADTQYF
-	TRBV18	-	TRBJ1-3	TGTGCCAGCTCACCCTTACAGGGAACTCCTGGAAACACCATATATTTT	CASSPLQGTPGNTIYF
TRBD1	TRBV4-1	-	TRBJ2-7	TGCGCCAGCAGCAATGAGAATGACAGGGGCCGGAATTACGAGCAGTACTTC	CASSNENDRGRNYEQYF
TRBD1	TRBV2	-	TRBJ2-2	TGTGCCAGCAGTGAAAGGACAGGGACAACCGGGGAGCTGTTTTTT	CASSERTGTTGELFF
-	TRBV27	-	TRBJ1-2	TGTGCCAGCAGTAGAGGCAGCCAGAACTATGGCTACACCTTC	CASSRGSQNYGYTF
-	TRBV11-2	-	TRBJ2-1	TGTGCCAGCAGCCAAGGCGGTGAGCAGTTCTTC	CASSQGGEQFF
TRBD2	TRBV24-1	-	TRBJ2-5	TGTGCCACCAGTGGGACTAGCGGCCTACAAGAGACCCAGTACTTC	CATSGTSGLQETQYF
-	TRBV10-3	-	TRBJ1-2	TGTGCCTCGACCGGACAAGACACTAACTATGGCTACACCTTC	CASTGQDTNYGYTF
-	TRBV2	few	TRBJ2-2	TGTGCCAGCAGGTCAGGGTACGGCGGGGAGCTGTTTTTT	CASRSGYGGELFF
TRBD2	TRBV6-5	-	TRBJ2-3	TGTGCTTCCTCCGTAGCGGGAACTAGCACAGATACGCAGTATTTT	CASSVAGTSTDTQYF
-	TRBV5-1	few	TRBJ1-4	TGCGCCAGCAGCTGGGCATACAGGCCCGATGAAAAACTGTTTTTT	CASSWAYRPDEKLFF
TRBD1	TRBV7-2	-	TRBJ1-2	TGTGCCAGCAGCCACCGGGACAGAGTCTTGGATGGCTACACCTTC	CASSHRDRVLDGYTF
TRBD2	TRBV6-2/TRBV6-3	-	TRBJ2-2	TGTGCCAGCAGTTCCCGCGGGGGGTACAACACCGGGGAGCTGTTTTTT	CASSSRGGYNTGELFF
-	TRBV21-1	-	TRBJ1-2	TGTGCCAGCAGCAAAGGCGGCAGGGGATATGGCTACACCTTC	CASSKGGRGYGYTF
-	TRBV18	-	TRBJ2-5	TGTGCCAGCTCACCACCGGGGGGAACTCAAGAGACCCAGTACTTC	CASSPPGGTQETQYF
-	TRBV6-5	-	TRBJ1-1	TGTGCCAGCAGTTACTCAGCGGGGCGCACTGAAGCTTTCTTT	CASSYSAGRTEAFF
-	TRBV5-1	-	TRBJ1-6	TGCGCCAGCAGCTCTGGACAGCGCAATTCTAATTCACCCCTCCACTTT	CASSSGQRNSNSPLHF
-	TRBV7-2	-	TRBJ1-1	TGTGCCAGCAGCTCAAACTGGAACACTGAAGCTTTCTTT	CASSSNWNTEAFF
-	TRBV28	once	TRBJ1-1	TGTGCCAGCAGTCCTCGGTCATACCAGAACACTGAAGCTTTCTTT	CASSPRSYQNTEAFF
TRBD2	TRBV7-8	-	TRBJ2-5	TGTGCCAGCAGCGCCTTAGCGGGAGGGATAGGGGAGACCCAGTACTTC	CASSALAGGIGETQYF
TRBD2	TRBV5-4	once	TRBJ2-3	TGTGCCAGCAGCTGGGGCAGGACTAGCGTGGAAGATACGCAGTATTTT	CASSWGRTSVEDTQYF
-	TRBV7-9	-	TRBJ2-3	TGTGCCAGCAGCCCGAGGGTGGTGGGAGATACGCAGTATTTT	CASSPRVVGDTQYF
-	TRBV4-1	-	TRBJ2-1	TGCGCCAGAGGGGATGAGCAGTTCTTC	CARGDEQFF
-	TRBV5-1	-	TRBJ1-2	TGCGCCAGCAGCCCCTCCGGCGGGGGAGGATGGTATGGCTACACCTTC	CASSPSGGGGWYGYTF
-	TRBV7-2	-	TRBJ2-1	TGTGCCAGCAGCTTCGACTTCTCCCAAAAGCAGTTCTTC	CASSFDFSQKQFF
-	TRBV6-2/TRBV6-3	-	TRBJ1-5	TGTGCCAGCAGTTACTCCCCAACGGGTCAGCCCCAGCATTTT	CASSYSPTGQPQHF
-	TRBV5-1	-	TRBJ2-3	TGCGCCAGCAGCTTGCGACAGGTTAAAGATACGCAGTATTTT	CASSLRQVKDTQYF
-	TRBV6-6	-	TRBJ1-1	TGTGCCAGCAGTTACCGGAGCGGGAGGGGGAACACTGAAGCTTTCTTT	CASSYRSGRGNTEAFF
TRBD2	TRBV10-3	-	TRBJ2-1	TGTGCCATCAGTGTGGGGACTAGCGGGGGGGCCCCCTACAATGAGCAGTTCTTC	CAISVGTSGGAPYNEQFF
-	TRBV7-8	-	TRBJ1-2	TGTGCCAGCAGCTTATTCCGGCTGAGGGCCAACTATGGCTACACCTTC	CASSLFRLRANYGYTF
-	TRBV27	-	TRBJ2-1	TGTGCCAGCAGTTTATCCGGCTCCTACAATGAGCAGTTCTTC	CASSLSGSYNEQFF
TRBD1	TRBV5-4	-	TRBJ2-1	TGTGCCAGCAGCTCCCGGGACAGACCCTACAATGAGCAGTTCTTC	CASSSRDRPYNEQFF